These T cell receptor beta chains were read from a single sample in a study of shared clonotypes between healthy human individuals. Here immunoSEQ multiplex PCR was the method, and the copy in TCRdb shows in-frame clones only, minus some. The sample lists roughly 490,000 clones, 79% occurring once. Sample: PBMCs. These receptors came from a woman aged 40 to 50 in good health. Some clones in this sample may be carry-over from other donors' samples. CDR3s include the opening cysteine and the closing phenylalanine or tryptophan. A D gene is named only where the DNA matches it firmly. Clone size is shown for a subset of rows, as once, few, many or a class of expanded clone.

size	length	J	V	D	DNA	CDR3
-	14	TRBJ1-3	TRBV2	-	TGTGCCAGCAGTGTGGCGGATTCTGGAAACACCATATATTTT	CASSVADSGNTIYF
-	14	TRBJ1-2	TRBV27	-	TGTGCCAGCAAACGAACACGGGGGGCCTATGGCTACACCTTC	CASKRTRGAYGYTF
-	13	TRBJ2-2	TRBV10-2	-	TGCGCCAGCAGTGCTGAGGTGGACGGGGAGCTGTTTTTT	CASSAEVDGELFF
-	13	TRBJ1-4	TRBV11-1	-	TGTGCCAGCAGCCGGGAGCTTAATGAAAAACTGTTTTTT	CASSRELNEKLFF
-	14	TRBJ2-5	TRBV5-1	-	TGCGCCAGCAGCTTGGTAGGCAGCCAAGAGACCCAGTACTTC	CASSLVGSQETQYF
-	14	TRBJ2-5	TRBV6-5	-	TGTGCCAGCAGTTACTCGGCCGGGCGGGAGACCCAGTACTTC	CASSYSAGRETQYF
-	14	TRBJ2-5	TRBV19	-	TGTGCCAGTAGTATAATGGCAGGGGGGGAGACCCAGTACTTC	CASSIMAGGETQYF
-	16	TRBJ2-3	TRBV10-3	TRBD2	TGTGCCATCAGTGATTTAGGACTAGCGAACACAGATACGCAGTATTTT	CAISDLGLANTDTQYF
-	16	TRBJ2-1	TRBV19	-	TGTGCCAGTAGTAAGGGTACAGGTAGTGCCTACAATGAGCAGTTCTTC	CASSKGTGSAYNEQFF
-	16	TRBJ2-1	TRBV29-1	TRBD1	TGCAGCGTTGGGGGGCAGGGGGCTGGTCCATACAATGAGCAGTTCTTC	CSVGGQGAGPYNEQFF
many	13	TRBJ2-1	TRBV2	-	TGTGCCAGCAGTGAGGGATCCTACAATGAGCAGTTCTTC	CASSEGSYNEQFF
-	15	TRBJ2-5	TRBV5-1	-	TGCGCCAGCAGCTTGGTGGGGCAGTACCAAGAGACCCAGTACTTC	CASSLVGQYQETQYF
-	12	TRBJ1-4	TRBV10-3	TRBD1	TGTGCCACCGGGACAGGGTTTGAAAAACTGTTTTTT	CATGTGFEKLFF
once	12	TRBJ1-1	TRBV7-3	-	TGTGCCAGCAGCCCAGGGACCGGCGAAGCTTTCTTT	CASSPGTGEAFF
once	14	TRBJ2-7	TRBV5-1	TRBD1	TGCGCCAGCAGCCCTCAGGGGGCGAGTTACGAGCAGTACTTC	CASSPQGASYEQYF
-	14	TRBJ2-1	TRBV30	TRBD2	TGTGCCTTAACCGGGACTAGTGTCTACAATGAGCAGCTCTTC	CALTGTSVYNEQLF
-	13	TRBJ2-1	TRBV11-3	TRBD2	TGTGCCAGCAGCTTCTCCTTTGGCGGGAGTCAGTTCTTC	CASSFSFGGSQFF
-	16	TRBJ2-5	TRBV7-8	TRBD1	TGTGCCAGCAGCTTTGAGACAGGGAAGTACCAAGAGACCCAGTACTTC	CASSFETGKYQETQYF
-	18	TRBJ1-4	TRBV21-1	-	TGTGCCAGCAGCAAAGCGAATTTAGGGGATATCAAGCATGAAAAACTGTTTTTT	CASSKANLGDIKHEKLFF
-	14	TRBJ1-1	TRBV5-1	TRBD1	TGCGCCAGCAGGAAAGGGGCAGGGGGCACTGAAGCTTTCTTT	CASRKGAGGTEAFF
-	13	TRBJ2-7	TRBV7-8	-	TGTGCCAGCAGCTTCACCGCCTCCTACGAGCAGTACTTC	CASSFTASYEQYF
once	10	TRBJ2-1	TRBV20-1	-	TGCAGTGCTGACTACAATGAGCAGTTCTTC	CSADYNEQFF
once	11	TRBJ1-2	TRBV7-9	-	TGTGCCAGCAGCTTAGGGGGTGGCTACACCTTC	CASSLGGGYTF
-	15	TRBJ2-7	TRBV7-3	TRBD2	TGTGCCAGCAGCTTAACGGGACTAGCATCCTACGAGCAGTACTTC	CASSLTGLASYEQYF
-	15	TRBJ1-4	TRBV2	-	TGTGCCAGCAGTGTTGGGGGGGAAGCTAATGAAAAACTGTTTTTT	CASSVGGEANEKLFF
-	14	TRBJ1-5	TRBV28	-	TGTGCCAGCAGCCCCACAGGGTCCGGGCAGCCCCAGCATTTT	CASSPTGSGQPQHF
-	14	TRBJ2-7	TRBV7-2	TRBD2	TGTGCCAGCAGCTGGGCGGCGGGAGACTACGAGCAGTACTTC	CASSWAAGDYEQYF
-	14	TRBJ1-4	TRBV6-5	TRBD1	TGTGCCAGCAACCCCGGAGGGGACAGTGAAAAACTGTTTTTT	CASNPGGDSEKLFF
-	14	TRBJ2-7	TRBV2	-	TGTGCCAGCAGTGAATACGGAAGCCTCTACGAGCAGTACTTC	CASSEYGSLYEQYF